The 5 T cell receptor beta chains given below trace back to one sample, sequenced in a study of shared clonotypes between healthy human individuals. TCRdb's copy holds only in-frame clones and misses some; the assay was immunoSEQ multiplex PCR. This table holds around 750,000 clones, roughly 70% found once. What was sequenced was memory CD4+ T cells sorted from blood. The subset was: CD45RA-negative fraction. These TCRs come from a woman aged 25 to 45 in good health.

J is TRBJ2-7 and V is TRBV10-3; 10 positions agree with TRBD2. V shed 8 bases and J 2 bases; nucleotides not matched to a gene: 6. The germline CDR1 and CDR2 sequences are ENHRY and SYGVKD. This CDR3 region has 14 residues. The CDR3 bases are TGTGCCATCGGAAGGACTAGCGGACCCTACGAGCAGTACTTC. Amino acids: CAIGRTSGPYEQYF.

This clone was counted a few times. CDR3 in DNA: TGTGCCGCCCAAGGACCCTTCTCTGGGGCCAACGTCCTGACTTTC. Translation gives CAAQGPFSGANVLTF. V gene TRBV2 combines with J gene TRBJ2-6; D call uncertain. Trimming removed 11 bases from V and 0 bases from J, with 14 bases in between. CDR1 is SNHLY, CDR2 FYNNEI, per germline. The CDR3 sequence is 15 residues long.

This clone was detected many times. The V call is TRBV28, the J call TRBJ2-5, with 8 bases matching TRBD2. Germline V CDR1 and CDR2: MDHEN, SYDVKM. V shed 5 bases, J shed 5 bases, and the junction held 10 bases outside the gene matches. The CDR3 sequence is 15 residues long. The CDR3 DNA reads as TGTGCCAGCAGTAAACCGGGACTAGGTTTGGAGACCCAGTACTTC. Translated: CASSKPGLGLETQYF.

The V call is TRBV30, the J call TRBJ2-1; a possible D gene is TRBD2 (5 bases). The CDR3 length is 12 residues. V was clipped by 0 bases and J by 7 bases, with 7 bases between them. Per the germline V gene, CDR1 is GTSNPN and CDR2 is SVGIG (reference sequence). In DNA, the CDR3 is TGTGCCTGGAGTGTACGGGATAATGAGCAGTTCTTC. It specifies CAWSVRDNEQFF. The entire variable domain, with the rest obtained from reference TRBV30 and TRBJ2-1, is as follows: SQTIHQWPATLVQPVGSPLSLECTVEGTSNPNLYWYRQAAGRGLQLLFYSVGIGQISSEVPQNLSASRPQDRQFILSSKKLLLSDSGFYLCAWSVRDNEQFFGPGTRLTVL.

The gene calls are TRBV7-9 and TRBJ2-7; TRBD1 aligns across 10 bases. V shed 0 bases, J shed 3 bases, and the junction held 5 bases outside the gene matches. Germline CDR1 and CDR2: SEHNR and FQNEAQ (reference sequence). The CDR3 contains 16 residues. For the CDR3, the DNA is TGTGCCAGCAGCTTAGCATGGGACAGGGGTCACTACGAGCAGTACTTC. Its translation: CASSLAWDRGHYEQYF.